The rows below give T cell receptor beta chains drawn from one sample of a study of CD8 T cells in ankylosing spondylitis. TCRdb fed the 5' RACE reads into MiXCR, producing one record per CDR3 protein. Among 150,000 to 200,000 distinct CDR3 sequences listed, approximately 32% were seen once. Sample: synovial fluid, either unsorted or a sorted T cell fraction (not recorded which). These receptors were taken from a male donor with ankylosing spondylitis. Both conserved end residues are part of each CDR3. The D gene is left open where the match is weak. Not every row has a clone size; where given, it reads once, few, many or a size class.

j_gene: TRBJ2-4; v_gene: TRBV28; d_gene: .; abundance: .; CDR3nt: TGTGCCAGCAACCGGGAAGCCAAAAACATTCAGTACTTC; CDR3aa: CASNREAKNIQYF
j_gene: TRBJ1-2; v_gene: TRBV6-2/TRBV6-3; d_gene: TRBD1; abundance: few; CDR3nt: TGTGCCAGCAGCCGCCATCCGGGACAGGGGGTAGGTGGCTACACCTTC; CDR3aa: CASSRHPGQGVGGYTF
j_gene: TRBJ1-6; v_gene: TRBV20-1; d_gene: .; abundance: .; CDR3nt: TGCAGTGCTAGTTATGGACAAGACAATTCACCCCTCCACTTT; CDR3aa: CSASYGQDNSPLHF
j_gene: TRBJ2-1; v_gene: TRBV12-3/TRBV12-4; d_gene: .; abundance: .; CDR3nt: TGTGCCAGCAGTTTACCCGAGGGGGCCTACAATGAGCAGTTCTTC; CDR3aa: CASSLPEGAYNEQFF
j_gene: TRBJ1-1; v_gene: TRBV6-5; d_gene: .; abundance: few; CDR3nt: TGTGCCAGCAGTTTCTATGACAGCACGAACACTGAAGCTTTCTTT; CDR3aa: CASSFYDSTNTEAFF
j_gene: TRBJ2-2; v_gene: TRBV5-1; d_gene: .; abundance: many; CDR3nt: TGCGCCAGCAGCTTGGGGCGCGTCACCGGGGAGCTGTTTTTT; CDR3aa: CASSLGRVTGELFF
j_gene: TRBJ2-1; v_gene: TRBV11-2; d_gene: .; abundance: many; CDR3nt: TGTGCCAGCAGCTTTCAACTGAGCTCCTACAATGAGCAGTTCTTC; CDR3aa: CASSFQLSSYNEQFF
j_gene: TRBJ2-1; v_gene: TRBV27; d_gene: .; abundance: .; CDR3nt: TGTGCCAGCAGTTCGTTCCCCTTTGAGAGGGAGCAGTTCTTC; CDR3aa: CASSSFPFEREQFF
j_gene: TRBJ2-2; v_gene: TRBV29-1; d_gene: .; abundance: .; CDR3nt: TGCAGCGTTGAAGAGAACACCGGGGAGCTGTTTTTT; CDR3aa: CSVEENTGELFF
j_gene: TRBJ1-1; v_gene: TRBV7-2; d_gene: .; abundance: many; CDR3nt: TGTGCCAGCAGCTTATCTTACAGCGAAGCTTTCTTT; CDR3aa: CASSLSYSEAFF
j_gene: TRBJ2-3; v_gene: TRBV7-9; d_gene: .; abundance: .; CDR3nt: TGTGCCAGCAGCTTACCCCCAGATACGCAGTATTTT; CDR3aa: CASSLPPDTQYF